These 22 T cell receptor beta chains were all obtained from the same sample, sequenced in a study of CD8 T cells in Susac syndrome. RNA amounts of roughly 0.5 to 1 ug underwent reverse transcription with random hexamers. TCRdb re-called the immunoSEQ multiplex PCR reads with MiXCR, one entry per CDR3 protein. This table holds some 260,000 distinct CDR3 sequences, roughly 81% found once. Input material: CD8+ T cells from PBMCs. The receptors stem from a human donor with multiple sclerosis.

The rearrangement joins TRBV12-3 or TRBV12-4 to TRBJ1-1, with 8 bases identical to TRBD1. The CDR3 totals 17 residues. Trimming removed 3 bases from V and 3 bases from J; junction bases left unmatched: 12. CDR3 DNA: TGTGCCAGCAGTTTTTCCCGGACAGGGTATCGGTACACTGAAGCTTTCTTT. Protein product: CASSFSRTGYRYTEAFF.

This chain connects TRBV27 to TRBJ1-5; D unresolved. This CDR3 is 13 amino acids long. V was cut by 2 bases and J by 4 bases, with 6 bases left in between. Germline V gene sequence: CDR1 MNHEY, CDR2 SMNVEV (reference sequence). CDR3: CASSLMGNQPQHF. In DNA, the CDR3 is TGTGCCAGCAGTTTAATGGGGAATCAGCCCCAGCATTTT.

J is TRBJ2-7 and V is TRBV7-9; 9 bases match TRBD2. CDR3 length equals 15 residues. V lost 4 bases to trimming and J lost 5 bases; unmatched junction nucleotides: 9. Germline V gives CDR1 SEHNR, CDR2 FQNEAQ (reference sequence). The CDR3 here is CASSYSGSEENEQYF. The CDR3 bases are TGTGCCAGCAGCTATAGCGGGAGCGAGGAAAACGAGCAGTACTTC.

This clonotype was seen just once. This chain uses TRBV21-1 with TRBJ2-2; the DNA was not compared with TRBD1, the D call given in the table. TRBV21-1 is a documented pseudogene. The CDR3 totals 17 residues. CDR3 bases: TGTGCCAGCAGCAAGCCTCGACGGACCGGGGACACCGGGGAGCTGTTTTTT. Encoded protein: CASSKPRRTGDTGELFF.

This chain connects TRBV28 to TRBJ2-2; D tentatively reads TRBD1 or TRBD2 (6 bases each). Germline V gene lookup returns CDR1 MDHEN and CDR2 SYDVKM. The CDR3 sequence is 11 residues long. V was pared by 10 bases and J by 6 bases, with 9 bases between. The CDR3 loop is CAIGGSGELFF. CDR3 bases: TGTGCCATAGGGGGGTCCGGGGAGCTGTTTTTT.

The CDR3 coding sequence is TGCGCCAGCAGCCAAGATTGGGAGACCGGGGAGCTGTTTTTT. This codes for CASSQDWETGELFF. The V call is TRBV4-1, the J call TRBJ2-2; TRBD2 might be the D (5 bases). The CDR3 is made up of 14 amino acids. V was pared by 0 bases and J by 5 bases, with 7 bases between. Germline lookup yields CDR1 MGHRA and CDR2 YSYEKL.

The chain employs TRBV9 and TRBJ2-1; D is perhaps TRBD1 (6 bases). Germline lookup yields CDR1 SGDLS and CDR2 YYNGEE. The CDR3 is 13 residues long. V was pared by 1 base and J by 8 bases, with 10 bases between. The CDR3 region is CASSVYRVDEQFF. The CDR3 DNA reads TGTGCCAGCAGCGTATACAGGGTTGATGAGCAGTTCTTC. The full variable domain, its missing parts supplied by reference TRBV9 and TRBJ2-1, is DSGVTQTPKHLITATGQRVTLRCSPRSGDLSVYWYQQSLDQGLQFLIQYYNGEERAKGNILERFSAQQFPDLHSELNLSSLELGDSALYFCASSVYRVDEQFFGPGTRLTVL.

V gene TRBV23-1 combines with J gene TRBJ1-4; D remains unclear. TRBV23-1 belongs to the ORF category, with a function that is uncertain. Trimming pared 0 bases from V and 8 bases from J, leaving 7 bases between. This CDR3 has 13 residues. The CDR3 sequence is CASSQSGLEKLFF. The CDR3 bases are TGCGCCAGCAGTCAATCGGGGTTGGAAAAACTGTTTTTT.

The CDR3 DNA reads as TGTGCCAGCGCCCTCCTTTCGAGGTCCTACAATGAGCAGTTCTTC. This codes for CASALLSRSYNEQFF. This chain uses TRBV27 with TRBJ2-1, with D unclear. V was trimmed by 8 bases and J by 1 base, leaving 15 bases between them. The germline gives CDR1 MNHEY, CDR2 SMNVEV (reference sequence). The CDR3 has 15 amino acids.

J is TRBJ1-4 and V is TRBV10-3, with TRBD1 identical over 9 bases. CDR3 length: 15 amino acids. Germline V gene lookup returns CDR1 ENHRY and CDR2 SYGVKD. V was clipped by 2 bases and J by 4 bases; unmatched bases: 2. The CDR3 protein is CAISEPGQGNEKLFF. The DNA of the CDR3 is TGTGCCATCAGTGAGCCGGGACAGGGTAATGAAAAACTGTTTTTT.

V gene TRBV7-9 combines with J gene TRBJ2-5, with D tentatively TRBD1 (5 bases). The CDR3 runs 17 residues. Germline assignment: CDR1 SEHNR and CDR2 FQNEAQ (reference sequence). Trimming removed 5 bases from V and 3 bases from J, with 22 bases in between. Written as DNA, the CDR3 is TGTGCCAGCAGCCTCTCTCGAGACAGTGGTGAGGAAGAGACCCAGTACTTC. It codes for CASSLSRDSGEEETQYF.

This rearrangement joins TRBV28 to TRBJ2-3; 9 bases align to TRBD2. Trimming cost V 1 base and J 5 bases; bases outside gene matches: 7. The germline CDR1 and CDR2 sequences are MDHEN and SYDVKM. The CDR3 is made up of 16 amino acids. CDR3 protein: CASSLSPTSGLDTQYF. The CDR3 DNA reads as TGTGCCAGCAGTTTATCTCCTACTAGCGGGCTAGATACGCAGTATTTT.

The chain joins TRBV12-5 to TRBJ2-2; 10 bases match TRBD1. CDR1 is LGHNT, CDR2 FRNRAP, per germline. The CDR3 is 16 residues long. Losses at the gene ends were 4 bases for V and 7 bases for J; bases not matched to a gene: 9. This CDR3 reads CASGYAIRTGGGELFF. Here the CDR3 DNA reads TGTGCTAGTGGTTACGCAATTAGGACAGGGGGCGGGGAGCTGTTTTTT.

The chain couples TRBV15 to TRBJ2-5, with D perhaps TRBD1 (5 bases). CDR1 is LNHNV, CDR2 YYDKDF, per germline (reference sequence). CDR3 length: 16 residues. V was pared by 5 bases and J by 5 bases, with 21 bases between. In DNA, the CDR3 is TGTGCCACCAGCGACCAGGGCGTCCACCATGGGGAGACCCAGTACTTC. Translation gives CATSDQGVHHGETQYF.

The rearrangement uses TRBV27 and TRBJ2-7, with 7 bases aligning to TRBD1. Unmatched junction bases numbered 11, after V lost 7 bases and J lost 2 bases. There are 15 residues in the CDR3. Germline assignment: CDR1 MNHEY and CDR2 SMNVEV (reference sequence). In DNA form, the CDR3 reads TGTGCCAGCACTTTGAATGGGGACAGAGCCTACGAGCAGTACTTC. This sequence encodes CASTLNGDRAYEQYF.

V usage is TRBV27 and J usage is TRBJ2-7; the match to TRBD1 covers 11 bases. The V segment lost 5 bases and the J segment 5 bases; nucleotides outside the gene matches: 8. Germline CDR1 MNHEY, CDR2 SMNVEV (reference sequence). The CDR3 has 15 residues. This CDR3 is CASSLTGTGGHEQYF. CDR3 coding DNA: TGTGCCAGCAGTCTAACCGGGACAGGGGGACACGAGCAGTACTTC.

This chain links TRBV5-1 with TRBJ2-2, with 7 bases that match TRBD1. This CDR3 is 16 amino acids long. The junction had 11 bases not matched to a gene; V was cut back by 3 bases and J by 6 bases. Germline assignment: CDR1 SGHRS and CDR2 YFSETQ. CDR3: CASSSKRNRGPGELFF. The CDR3 bases are TGCGCCAGCAGCTCCAAACGGAACAGGGGACCCGGGGAGCTGTTTTTT.

V gene TRBV14 combines with J gene TRBJ2-1; TRBD2 matches 8 bases. This CDR3 has 14 amino acids. CDR1 and CDR2 (germline): SGHDN, FVKESK. Germline trimming cut 6 bases from V and 6 bases from J; bases unmatched to any gene: 7. The CDR3 region is CASSLIAGINEQFF. As DNA, the CDR3 is TGTGCCAGCAGTCTGATAGCGGGGATCAATGAGCAGTTCTTC.

J is TRBJ1-6 and V is TRBV2; 7 bases line up with TRBD1. The CDR3 consists of 17 residues. Germline-derived CDR1 and CDR2 are SNHLY and FYNNEI. V was pared by 2 bases and J by 3 bases, with 7 bases of the junction left unmatched. The CDR3 nucleotides are TGTGCCAGCAGTGAATCAGACAGGGCGTACTATAATTCACCCCTCCACTTT. This codes for CASSESDRAYYNSPLHF.

The chain recombines TRBV27 with TRBJ2-1, with D possibly being TRBD2 (6 bases). The germline V and J ends were trimmed by 8 bases and 3 bases, with 14 bases remaining between them. This CDR3 has 14 residues. Germline CDR1 is MNHEY and CDR2 is SMNVEV (reference sequence). CDR3 nucleotide sequence: TGTGCCAGCCGGGGGTCATCAGGCTACAATGAGCAGTTCTTC. Residues: CASRGSSGYNEQFF.

This clonotype is a singleton in its sample. No DNA is shown, since the ends of the CDR3 on it are uncertain; the CDR3 is the one TCRdb lists. The chain employs TRBV28 and TRBJ2-1. Per germline, CDR1 MDHEN and CDR2 SYDVKM. The CDR3 is 15 amino acids in total, end residues counted. The CDR3 here is CASSTSRLSYNEQFF.

This clonotype was picked up a small number of times. The chain couples TRBV7-3 to TRBJ2-1; 8 positions match TRBD2. Germline assignment: CDR1 SGHTA and CDR2 FQGTGA. J gave up 7 bases and V 1 base, and 6 bases lay outside the gene matches. This CDR3 is built from 15 residues. The CDR3 loop reads CASSLIGRAGNEQFF. CDR3 bases: TGTGCCAGCAGCTTAATCGGGAGGGCGGGGAATGAGCAGTTCTTC.